Below are 23 T cell receptor beta chains sequenced from a single sample in a study of chemoradiotherapy in HPV16-positive cancers. Produced via immunoSEQ multiplex PCR; TCRdb's table is partial and in-frame only. This sample has roughly 40,000 clones; around three quarters occur once, and the top ten carry about 4.9%. This specimen consisted of blood, obtained from a patient who underwent chemoradiotherapy. All receptors come from a human donor with HPV-associated anogenital cancer.

V and J are TRBV6-4 and TRBJ1-1, with TRBD1 matching over 7 bases. Unmatched junction bases numbered 4, after V lost 3 bases and J lost 6 bases. Germline V gene sequence: CDR1 MRHNA, CDR2 SNTAGT. CDR3 size: 13 residues. This chain's CDR3 is CASSEDRKSEAFF. CDR3 coding DNA: TGTGCCAGCAGTGAGGACAGGAAGTCTGAAGCTTTCTTT.

This chain joins TRBV5-6 and TRBJ2-5, with D perhaps TRBD2 (5 bases). Trimming cost V 1 base and J 5 bases, with 12 bases left between them. The CDR3 length is 14 residues. Germline V gives CDR1 SGHDT, CDR2 YYEEEE. CDR3 residues: CASSLSGPGETQYF. In DNA form, the CDR3 reads TGTGCCAGCAGCTTGAGTGGGCCGGGGGAGACCCAGTACTTC.

The chain recombines TRBV7-8 with TRBJ2-4; 9 bases match TRBD1. The CDR3 has 17 amino acids. V shed 4 bases and J 0 bases; nucleotides not matched to a gene: 7. From germline, CDR1 is SGHVS and CDR2 FQNEAQ. The chain's CDR3 is CASSYSLTGGAKNIQYF. The CDR3 nucleotides read TGTGCCAGCAGCTACAGCCTGACAGGGGGAGCCAAAAACATTCAGTACTTC.

J is TRBJ2-2 and V is TRBV7-6, with TRBD2 identical over 15 bases. With 3 bases clipped from V and 1 base from J, the junction kept 9 bases outside the gene matches. The CDR3 runs to 20 residues. CDR1 is SGHVS and CDR2 is FNYEAQ in the germline V gene. The CDR3 sequence is CASSLLWTSGGAGNTGELFF. DNA of the CDR3: TGTGCCAGCAGCTTGCTATGGACTAGCGGGGGGGCAGGGAACACCGGGGAGCTGTTTTTT. Full variable domain (remainder filled in from reference TRBV7-6 and TRBJ2-2): GAGVSQSPRYKVTKRGQDVALRCDPISGHVSLYWYRQALGQGPEFLTYFNYEAQQDKSGLPNDRFSAERPEGSISTLTIQRTEQRDSAMYRCASSLLWTSGGAGNTGELFFGEGSRLTVL.

CDR3 sequence (DNA): TGTGCCAGCAACGTCGGGGCCGTGAGAGCACAAGAGACCCAGTACTTC. This gives the protein CASNVGAVRAQETQYF. The chain recombines TRBV5-5 with TRBJ2-5; the D gene could be TRBD1 or TRBD2 (5 bases each). The CDR3 sequence is 16 residues long. V lost 6 bases and J lost 2, with 20 bases in between. Germline V gene data show CDR1 as SGHKS and CDR2 as YYEKEE (reference sequence).

This clone has only one observation. The chain employs TRBV7-9 and TRBJ2-7, with D possibly being TRBD1 or TRBD2 (7 bases each). V lost 7 bases, J lost 5 bases, and 12 bases lay in between. The CDR3 covers 12 residues. Germline loops: CDR1 SEHNR, CDR2 FQNEAQ (reference sequence). This CDR3 reads CASTRGGHEQYF. CDR3 nucleotide sequence: TGTGCCAGCACCAGGGGGGGCCACGAGCAGTACTTC.

This clone has a handful of counts. The J gene is TRBJ1-4, the V gene TRBV7-9, with D uncertain. CDR3 length: 13 residues. Germline assignment: CDR1 SEHNR and CDR2 FQNEAQ (reference sequence). The V and J ends lost 5 bases and 1 base respectively, with 5 bases between them. The CDR3 DNA reads as TGTGCCAGCAGCATGCTAACTAATGAAAAACTGTTTTTT. The encoded protein is CASSMLTNEKLFF.

This CDR3 is CASSRGGNGNEQFF. The CDR3 DNA is TGCGCCAGCAGCCGGGGGGGTAATGGTAATGAGCAGTTCTTC. This chain joins TRBV4-3 and TRBJ2-1; 7 bases fit TRBD2. The CDR3 has 14 amino acids. The ends lost 4 bases at V and 7 bases at J; junction bases unmatched: 7. Germline V gives CDR1 LGHNA, CDR2 YSLEER.

This chain joins TRBV10-2 and TRBJ2-3; 11 nucleotides line up with TRBD2. The V segment lost 11 bases and the J segment 1 base; nucleotides outside the gene matches: 8. Germline loops: CDR1 WSHSY, CDR2 SAAADI. There are 15 residues in the CDR3. The CDR3 coding sequence is TGCGCCGGGGTCTTACTAGCGGGGGGCACAGATACGCAGTATTTT. Translating it yields CAGVLLAGGTDTQYF.

The chain combines TRBV10-2 with TRBJ2-2; tentative D call: TRBD2 (6 bases). Per germline, CDR1 WSHSY and CDR2 SAAADI. The ends were cut back, 8 bases at V and 0 bases at J, with 10 bases in the middle. This CDR3 contains 14 residues. The CDR3 bases are TGCGCCAGCGCGGGACTTACGAACACCGGGGAGCTGTTTTTT. Residues: CASAGLTNTGELFF.

The V and J genes are TRBV7-2 and TRBJ1-1; no clear D gene. The germline V gene has CDR1 SGHTA and CDR2 FQGNSA. The CDR3 is 13 amino acids. V shed 2 bases and J shed 5 bases, with 9 bases lying between them. The CDR3 region is CASSLWGGTEAFF. Here the CDR3 DNA reads TGTGCCAGCAGCTTATGGGGAGGGACTGAAGCTTTCTTT.

The V and J genes are TRBV5-1 and TRBJ2-1, with D uncertain. V was clipped by 4 bases and J by 5 bases, with 10 bases between them. Germline CDR1 is SGHRS and CDR2 is YFSETQ. The CDR3 is 13 residues long. CDR3 region: CASSPGRNNEQFF. Written as DNA, the CDR3 is TGCGCCAGCAGCCCAGGACGGAACAATGAGCAGTTCTTC.

This clone was observed a single time. The chain recombines TRBV5-1 with TRBJ2-7; TRBD1 agrees at 8 bases. Trimming removed 6 bases from V and 2 bases from J; junction bases left unmatched: 7. CDR3 length: 14 amino acids. Looked up from germline, CDR1 is SGHRS and CDR2 is YFSETQ. This CDR3 is CASTRGGQAYEQYF. The DNA of the CDR3 is TGCGCCAGCACCAGAGGGGGACAGGCCTACGAGCAGTACTTC.

V and J are TRBV4-1 and TRBJ1-4; a possible D gene is TRBD1 (5 bases). The CDR3 loop spans 14 amino acids. V was trimmed by 4 bases and J by 8 bases, leaving 14 bases between them. Germline V gene data show CDR1 as MGHRA and CDR2 as YSYEKL. The CDR3 DNA reads TGCGCCAGCAGCCTAACGGCAGGGAACGAAAAACTGTTTTTT. It specifies CASSLTAGNEKLFF.

The chain combines TRBV18 with TRBJ2-5; D remains ambiguous. V was shortened by 5 bases and J by 2 bases, with 12 bases between the two germline ends. Germline CDR1 reads KGHSH; CDR2 reads LQKENI. CDR3 length equals 14 residues. The CDR3 DNA follows: TGTGCCAGCTCAGCCTCAGCTATACAAGAGACCCAGTACTTC. Encoded protein: CASSASAIQETQYF.

The chain is built from TRBV10-3 and TRBJ2-5; TRBD1 matches at 7 bases. Trimming took 5 bases from V and 3 from J; bases not matched to a gene: 3. CDR3 length: 13 residues. Germline CDR1 ENHRY, CDR2 SYGVKD. The CDR3 coding sequence is TGTGCCATCAGTTCCGACAGGGAAGAGACCCAGTACTTC. Protein: CAISSDREETQYF.

The chain couples TRBV7-9 to TRBJ2-2; D is perhaps TRBD1 (6 bases). Trimming removed 6 bases from V and 4 bases from J, with 21 bases in between. The CDR3 is made up of 17 amino acids. The germline CDR1 and CDR2 sequences are SEHNR and FQNEAQ (reference sequence). The CDR3: CASSVSGRRGGTGELFF. CDR3 nucleotide sequence: TGTGCCAGCAGTGTATCGGGACGCAGGGGTGGCACCGGGGAGCTGTTTTTT.

The genes are TRBV7-9 and TRBJ1-1; no definite D call. Per the germline V gene, CDR1 is SEHNR and CDR2 is FQNEAQ (reference sequence). With 4 bases removed from V and 6 bases from J, the gap between germline ends came to 9 bases. The CDR3 is made up of 12 amino acids. The CDR3 nucleotides read TGTGCCAGCAGCTACGTGAGCTCTGAAGCTTTCTTT. Protein: CASSYVSSEAFF.

This chain connects TRBV5-1 to TRBJ2-2, with TRBD2 matching over 13 bases. The germline gives CDR1 SGHRS, CDR2 YFSETQ. The CDR3 extends over 16 amino acids. Trimming at V came to 5 bases and at J to 4 bases, leaving 5 bases not matched to a gene. The CDR3 region has the DNA TGCGCCAGCAGTTCAACTAGCGGGGGGGCCACCGGGGAGCTGTTTTTT. Amino acids: CASSSTSGGATGELFF.

V and J are TRBV2 and TRBJ2-7; 11 nucleotides match TRBD1. With 4 bases clipped from V and 3 bases from J, the junction kept 2 bases outside the gene matches. Germline assignment: CDR1 SNHLY and CDR2 FYNNEI. This CDR3 has 14 amino acids. The CDR3 region has the DNA TGTGCCAGCAGTGCCGGGACAGGGGGCTACGAGCAGTACTTC. Its protein is CASSAGTGGYEQYF.

The gene calls are TRBV5-5 and TRBJ2-5; TRBD1 is a possible D gene (7 bases). Per germline, CDR1 SGHKS and CDR2 YYEKEE (reference sequence). The CDR3 contains 15 residues. V was shortened by 4 bases and J by 3 bases, with 16 bases between the two germline ends. The CDR3 DNA reads as TGTGCCAGCAGCCCGGGGGCAGGGGGAAAAGAGACCCAGTACTTC. Protein sequence: CASSPGAGGKETQYF.

This clone was counted a single time. The V and J genes are TRBV6-5 and TRBJ2-7; no clear D gene. The CDR3 totals 14 residues. The V end was cut by 6 bases, the J end by 5 bases, with 17 bases between. CDR1 is MNHEY and CDR2 is SVGAGI in the germline V gene. CDR3 sequence: CASRNGNLLNEQYF. The CDR3 DNA reads TGTGCCAGCAGGAATGGGAACTTATTGAACGAGCAGTACTTC.

The CDR3: CASNRGTDTQYF. The CDR3 DNA reads as TGTGCCAGCAACAGGGGCACAGATACGCAGTATTTT. The chain employs TRBV2 and TRBJ2-3, with a possible D match to TRBD1 (6 bases). The CDR3 loop spans 12 amino acids. V was clipped by 7 bases and J by 1 base, with 6 bases between them. Germline-derived CDR1 and CDR2 are SNHLY and FYNNEI.